This T cell receptor (beta chain) was identified in a study of T-cell reconstitution after alpha-beta-depleted transplantation in children. A library of TCRbeta sequences, prepared with unique molecular identifiers, was generated. TCRdb redid the calling of the PCR reads with MiXCR, one entry per CDR3 protein. In the table there are just under 550,000 distinct CDR3 sequences, 15% to 20% of which are singletons. Germline CDR1 reads MNHEY; CDR2 reads SMNVEV (reference sequence). V lost 5 bases to trimming and J lost 0 bases, with 13 bases between them. This CDR3 contains 15 residues. The chain recombines TRBV27 with TRBJ1-2; TRBD1 is a possible D gene (5 bases). This clonotype was sampled from a human donor who donated a stem cell graft to a child with acute lymphoblastic leukemia. The sample consisted of PBMCs from the stem cell graft donor, taken from the stem cell graft. Here the CDR3 DNA reads TGTGCCAGCAGTCCCTCGGCGGGGGCTAACTATGGCTACACCTTC. Translated, it gives CASSPSAGANYGYTF.